The 24 T cell receptor beta chains below come from one sample, sequenced in a study of OX40 agonist ivuxolimab in advanced cancers. Assay used: immunoSEQ multiplex PCR; TCRdb lists only in-frame clones, some missing. The sample includes approximately 46,000 clones, 70% to 80% of them seen just once. The sample was CD4+ or CD8+ T cells sorted from blood, taken in a trial of the OX40 agonist ivuxolimab. The receptors come from an adult with an advanced solid tumor such as melanoma, head and neck, liver or kidney cancer.

The chain combines TRBV9 with TRBJ1-2; D not resolved. CDR1 is SGDLS and CDR2 is YYNGEE in the germline V gene. The CDR3 runs to 15 residues. Trimming stripped 0 bases from V and 2 bases from J, with 11 bases between. Written as DNA, the CDR3 is TGTGCCAGCAGCGTAGCTGGCCAAGCGAACTATGGCTACACCTTC. Translation gives CASSVAGQANYGYTF.

The V and J genes are TRBV2 and TRBJ1-6; tentatively, D is TRBD1 (6 bases). Germline V gives CDR1 SNHLY, CDR2 FYNNEI. The CDR3 contains 13 residues. The ends were cut back, 2 bases at V and 11 bases at J, with 10 bases in the middle. The CDR3 DNA reads TGTGCCAGCAGTGAACTACAGGGAACACCCCTCCACTTT. It translates to CASSELQGTPLHF.

This clone is deemed medium-sized. This chain joins TRBV5-1 and TRBJ2-7, with D uncertain. Germline V lookup: CDR1 SGHRS, CDR2 YFSETQ. V dropped 0 bases and J dropped 4 bases, with 17 bases sitting between them. The CDR3 runs 16 residues. Written as DNA, the CDR3 is TGCGCCAGCAGCTTGGTCGACATGGGGTTTACGTACGAGCAGTACTTC. Translation gives CASSLVDMGFTYEQYF.

The V and J genes are TRBV2 and TRBJ2-5; no clear D gene. CDR3 length equals 12 residues. Germline CDR1 reads SNHLY; CDR2 reads FYNNEI. V lost 8 bases to trimming and J lost 5 bases, with 12 bases between them. The CDR3 DNA reads TGTGCCAGCTCGTCAGTTAGGGAGACCCAGTACTTC. It is translated as CASSSVRETQYF.

The V gene is TRBV9, the J gene TRBJ1-3; a weak D match, TRBD1 (6 bases). Per germline, CDR1 SGDLS and CDR2 YYNGEE. The CDR3 is 15 amino acids. Trimming left V 4 bases short and J 2 bases short, with 13 bases between. CDR3 region: CASSPEPGAGNTIYF. Written as DNA, the CDR3 is TGTGCCAGCAGCCCCGAGCCAGGGGCTGGAAACACCATATATTTT. The full variable domain, with the rest looked up from reference TRBV9 and TRBJ1-3, is DSGVTQTPKHLITATGQRVTLRCSPRSGDLSVYWYQQSLDQGLQFLIQYYNGEERAKGNILERFSAQQFPDLHSELNLSSLELGDSALYFCASSPEPGAGNTIYFGEGSWLTVV.

This clone occurred once. The rearrangement joins TRBV5-1 to TRBJ1-2; 11 nucleotides align to TRBD1. This CDR3 spans 14 amino acids. The J segment lost 11 bases and the V segment lost 4 bases, leaving 10 bases of the junction unmatched. Germline values: CDR1 SGHRS, CDR2 YFSETQ. The CDR3 sequence is CASSARPGQGEYTF. CDR3 DNA: TGCGCCAGCAGCGCTAGGCCGGGACAGGGGGAGTACACCTTC.

Concerning this clone itself: The sample carries other DNA sequences with the same CDR3. The chain is built from TRBV6-5 and TRBJ1-3; TRBD1 might be the D (5 bases). Germline values: CDR1 MNHEY, CDR2 SVGAGI. Deletions cut 2 bases from V and 1 base from J, with 6 bases between. The CDR3 has 14 residues. The CDR3 nucleotides are TGTGCCAGCAGTTACGGGGGATCTGGAAACACCATATATTTT. Its translation: CASSYGGSGNTIYF.

The chain is built from TRBV5-5 and TRBJ2-3; 10 bases are shared with TRBD2. Germline V gives CDR1 SGHKS, CDR2 YYEKEE (reference sequence). Unmatched junction bases numbered 7, after V lost 1 base and J lost 5 bases. The length of the CDR3 is 16 residues. The CDR3 coding sequence is TGTGCCAGCAGCTTGAGGCTAGCGGGAGTACGAGATACGCAGTATTTT. This encodes CASSLRLAGVRDTQYF.

V gene TRBV19 combines with J gene TRBJ1-2; D may be TRBD1 (5 bases). The CDR3 covers 15 residues. Trimming pared 4 bases from V and 4 bases from J, leaving 16 bases between. Germline V gene sequence: CDR1 LNHDA, CDR2 SQIVND (reference sequence). The chain's CDR3 is CASSKGQASLYGYTF. Written as DNA, the CDR3 is TGTGCCAGTAGTAAAGGACAAGCAAGTCTCTATGGCTACACCTTC.

V gene TRBV11-2 combines with J gene TRBJ2-7, with 10 bases matching TRBD1. The CDR3 is 15 residues long. Looked up from germline, CDR1 is SGHAT and CDR2 is FQNNGV. V dropped 5 bases and J dropped 2; count of bases not matched to a gene: 6. The CDR3 spells CASSLGDRGTYEQYF. The CDR3 DNA reads as TGTGCCAGCAGCCTAGGGGACAGGGGTACCTACGAGCAGTACTTC.

The chain uses TRBV6-6 and TRBJ1-2; TRBD1 might be the D (6 bases). This CDR3 is 13 amino acids long. The germline V gene encodes CDR1 MNHNY and CDR2 SVGAGI (reference sequence). Trimming took off 5 bases at V and 5 bases at J, with 12 bases between the two ends. The CDR3 DNA reads as TGTGCCAGCAGTCTCACAGGGCTATATGGCTACACCTTC. This translates into CASSLTGLYGYTF.

The J gene is TRBJ1-1, the V gene TRBV6-5; 7 bases line up with TRBD1. V was clipped by 8 bases and J by 2 bases; unmatched bases: 5. Looked up from germline, CDR1 is MNHEY and CDR2 is SVGAGI. The CDR3 spans 13 residues. CDR3: CASGDSRNTEAFF. CDR3 coding DNA: TGTGCCAGCGGGGACAGTCGAAACACTGAAGCTTTCTTT.

J is TRBJ2-1 and V is TRBV7-3; D may be TRBD1 (6 bases). The CDR3 extends over 15 amino acids. The V gene lost 1 base and the J gene lost 2 bases, with 9 bases spanning the gap. CDR1 and CDR2 from the germline V gene are SGHTA and FQGTGA. CDR3 in amino acids: CASSLIQGTYNEQFF. The CDR3 DNA reads as TGTGCCAGCAGCTTAATACAGGGAACCTACAATGAGCAGTTCTTC.

The chain recombines TRBV18 with TRBJ2-7; D is undetermined. Germline CDR1 KGHSH, CDR2 LQKENI. This CDR3 region has 11 residues. The germline V and J ends were trimmed by 3 bases and 7 bases, with 7 bases remaining between them. CDR3 sequence: CASSPGTEQYF. The DNA of the CDR3 is TGTGCCAGCTCACCGGGCACTGAGCAGTACTTC.

The V and J genes are TRBV19 and TRBJ1-5; D not certain. This CDR3 has 15 residues. The V end lost 1 base, the J end lost 2 bases, and 9 bases lay between the germline ends. Germline V CDR1 and CDR2: LNHDA, SQIVND (reference sequence). CDR3 in amino acids: CASSIARIRNQPQHF. The CDR3 DNA follows: TGTGCCAGTAGTATAGCCCGGATCCGCAATCAGCCCCAGCATTTT.

The chain carries TRBV5-1 and TRBJ1-2, with 12 nucleotides matching TRBD1. V was pared by 0 bases and J by 8 bases, with 2 bases of the junction left unmatched. The CDR3 length is 14 residues. CDR1 is SGHRS and CDR2 is YFSETQ in the germline V gene. CDR3 loop: CASSLAGTGGGYTF. For the CDR3, the DNA is TGCGCCAGCAGCTTGGCCGGGACAGGGGGCGGCTACACCTTC.

The chain is built from TRBV15 and TRBJ1-3, with D uncertain. Germline CDR1 and CDR2: LNHNV and YYDKDF (reference sequence). The ends were cut back, 0 bases at V and 1 base at J, with 7 bases in the middle. This CDR3 region has 15 residues. CDR3 nucleotide sequence: TGTGCCACCAGCAGAGATCCACAGTCTGGAAACACCATATATTTT. The encoded protein is CATSRDPQSGNTIYF.

This rearrangement joins TRBV11-2 to TRBJ1-2; 9 nucleotides agree with TRBD1. CDR1 is SGHAT and CDR2 is FQNNGV in the germline V gene. Losses at the gene ends were 5 bases for V and 2 bases for J; bases not matched to a gene: 6. The CDR3 is made up of 15 amino acids. The CDR3 loop is CASSHYRGPNYGYTF. Here the CDR3 DNA reads TGTGCCAGCAGCCACTACAGGGGGCCGAACTATGGCTACACCTTC.

V gene TRBV6-1 combines with J gene TRBJ1-2, with D possibly TRBD1 on 6 matching bases. Trimming stripped 4 bases from V and 4 bases from J, with 7 bases between. The CDR3 spans 12 residues. CDR1 is MNHNS and CDR2 is SASEGT in the germline V gene. The DNA of the CDR3 is TGTGCCAGCAGTGGGGGGCGCTATGGCTACACCTTC. Residues: CASSGGRYGYTF.

J is TRBJ2-7 and V is TRBV19; TRBD2 agrees at 7 bases. The ends lost 9 bases at V and 0 bases at J; junction bases unmatched: 8. The V gene's germline CDR1 is LNHDA and CDR2 SQIVND (reference sequence). The length of the CDR3 is 14 residues. In DNA, the CDR3 is TGTGCCAGCGGACTAGACGGCCGCTCCTACGAGCAGTACTTC. Its translation is CASGLDGRSYEQYF.

The chain joins TRBV10-3 to TRBJ2-5, with 14 bases identical to TRBD2. The J segment lost 4 bases and the V segment lost 3 bases, leaving 4 bases of the junction unmatched. The V gene's germline CDR1 is ENHRY and CDR2 SYGVKD. CDR3 length equals 16 residues. The CDR3 nucleotides are TGTGCCATCAGTGATGGGACTAGCGGGAGTGGAGAGACCCAGTACTTC. Its translation: CAISDGTSGSGETQYF.

The J gene is TRBJ2-7, the V gene TRBV11-2; 7 bases line up with TRBD2. The V segment lost 4 bases and the J segment 2 bases; nucleotides outside the gene matches: 8. CDR3 length: 15 amino acids. The germline V gene encodes CDR1 SGHAT and CDR2 FQNNGV. The CDR3 region is CASSSNPGGTYEQYF. As DNA, the CDR3 is TGTGCCAGCAGCTCAAATCCCGGGGGGACCTACGAGCAGTACTTC. Combining the CDR3 with reference TRBV11-2 and TRBJ2-7 gives the whole variable domain EAGVAQSPRYKIIEKRQSVAFWCNPISGHATLYWYQQILGQGPKLLIQFQNNGVVDDSQLPKDRFSAERLKGVDSTLKIQPAKLEDSAVYLCASSSNPGGTYEQYFGPGTRLTVT.

The chain employs TRBV6-6 and TRBJ2-3; 7 nucleotides agree with TRBD2. Germline V lookup: CDR1 MNHNY, CDR2 SVGAGI (reference sequence). The CDR3 has 14 amino acids. V lost 8 bases and J lost 1; bases outside the gene matches: 6. DNA for the CDR3: TGTGCCAGCTCCCCCCGGGAGGGCACAGATACGCAGTATTTT. Protein sequence: CASSPREGTDTQYF.

About this clone: An end of the junction differs from the germline gene, which may be a read error. V is TRBV9 and J is TRBJ2-2; D not resolved. Germline values: CDR1 SGDLS, CDR2 YYNGEE. This CDR3 region has 14 residues. CDR3 nucleotide sequence: TGTGCCAGCAGCGCCAAAACGAACGCCGGGGAGCTGTTTTTT. Its translation: CASSAKTNAGELFF.